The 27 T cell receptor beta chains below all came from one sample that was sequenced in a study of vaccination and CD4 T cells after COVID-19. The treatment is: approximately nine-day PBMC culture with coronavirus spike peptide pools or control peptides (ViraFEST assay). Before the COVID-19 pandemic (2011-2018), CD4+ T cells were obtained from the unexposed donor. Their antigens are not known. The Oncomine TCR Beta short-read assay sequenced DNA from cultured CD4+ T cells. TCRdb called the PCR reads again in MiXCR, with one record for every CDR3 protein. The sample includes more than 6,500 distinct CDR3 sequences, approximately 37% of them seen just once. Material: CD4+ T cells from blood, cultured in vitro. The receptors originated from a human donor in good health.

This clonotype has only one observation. The CDR3 DNA follows: TGTGCCAGCAGCCCGAGGGGGCGGGGGTCTAACAATGAGCAGTTCTTC. It codes for CASSPRGRGSNNEQFF. The J gene is TRBJ2-1, the V gene TRBV7-3; the D gene could be TRBD1 or TRBD2 (7 bases each). The V gene lost 5 bases and the J gene lost 5 bases, with 19 bases spanning the gap. Germline values: CDR1 SGHTA, CDR2 FQGTGA. There are 16 residues in the CDR3.

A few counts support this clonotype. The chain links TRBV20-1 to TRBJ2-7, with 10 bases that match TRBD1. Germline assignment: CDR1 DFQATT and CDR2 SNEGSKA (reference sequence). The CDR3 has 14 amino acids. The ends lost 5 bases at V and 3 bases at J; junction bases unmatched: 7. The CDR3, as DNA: TGCAGTGCTTATCCGGGGACAGGGGTCTACGAGCAGTACTTC. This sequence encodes CSAYPGTGVYEQYF.

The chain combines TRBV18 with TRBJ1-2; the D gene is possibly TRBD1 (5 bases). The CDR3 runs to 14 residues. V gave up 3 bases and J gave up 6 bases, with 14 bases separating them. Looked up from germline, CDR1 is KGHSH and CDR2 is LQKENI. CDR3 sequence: CASSPSTETHGYTF. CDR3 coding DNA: TGTGCCAGCTCACCCTCGACAGAAACCCATGGCTACACCTTC.

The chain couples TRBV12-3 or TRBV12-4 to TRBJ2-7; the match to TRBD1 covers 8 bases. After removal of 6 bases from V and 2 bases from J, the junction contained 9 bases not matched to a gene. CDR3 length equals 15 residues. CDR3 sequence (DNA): TGTGCCAGCAGCCCCCGGACAGGGAATACCTACGAGCAGTACTTC. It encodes CASSPRTGNTYEQYF.

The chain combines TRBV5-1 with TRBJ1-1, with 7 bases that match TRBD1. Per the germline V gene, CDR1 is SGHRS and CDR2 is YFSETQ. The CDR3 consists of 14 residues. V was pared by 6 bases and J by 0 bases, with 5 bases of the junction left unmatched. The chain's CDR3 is CASKEGAMNTEAFF. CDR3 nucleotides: TGCGCCAGCAAGGAGGGGGCCATGAACACTGAAGCTTTCTTT.

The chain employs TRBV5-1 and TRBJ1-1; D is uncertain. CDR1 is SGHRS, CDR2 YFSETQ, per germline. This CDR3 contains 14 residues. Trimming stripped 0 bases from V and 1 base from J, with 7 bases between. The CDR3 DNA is TGCGCCAGCAGCTTGGCCAGGACGAACACTGAAGCTTTCTTT. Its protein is CASSLARTNTEAFF.

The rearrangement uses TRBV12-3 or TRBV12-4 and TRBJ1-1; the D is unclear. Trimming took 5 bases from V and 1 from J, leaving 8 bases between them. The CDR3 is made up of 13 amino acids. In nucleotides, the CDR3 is TGTGCCAGCAGTGCAGGACCGAACACTGAAGCTTTCTTT. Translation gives CASSAGPNTEAFF.

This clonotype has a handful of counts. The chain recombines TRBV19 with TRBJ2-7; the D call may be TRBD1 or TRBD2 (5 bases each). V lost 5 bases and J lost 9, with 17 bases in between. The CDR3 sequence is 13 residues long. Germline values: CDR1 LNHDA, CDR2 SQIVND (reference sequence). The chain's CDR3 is CASSPRGASGQYF. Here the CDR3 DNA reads TGTGCCAGTAGTCCCCGAGGGGCATCCGGGCAGTACTTC.

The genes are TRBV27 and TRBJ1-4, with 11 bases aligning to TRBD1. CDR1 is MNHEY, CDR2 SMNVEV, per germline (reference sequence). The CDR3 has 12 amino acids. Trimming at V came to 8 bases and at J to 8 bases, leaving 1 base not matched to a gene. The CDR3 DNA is TGTGCCAGCGGGACAGGGGGGGAAAAACTGTTTTTT. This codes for CASGTGGEKLFF.

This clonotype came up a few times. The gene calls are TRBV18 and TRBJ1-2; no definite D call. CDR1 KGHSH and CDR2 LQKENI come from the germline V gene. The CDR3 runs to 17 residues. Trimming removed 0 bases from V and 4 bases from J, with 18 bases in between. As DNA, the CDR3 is TGTGCCAGCTCACCACCAGGGAGCAGCGTCCCTCTCTATGGCTACACCTTC. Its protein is CASSPPGSSVPLYGYTF.

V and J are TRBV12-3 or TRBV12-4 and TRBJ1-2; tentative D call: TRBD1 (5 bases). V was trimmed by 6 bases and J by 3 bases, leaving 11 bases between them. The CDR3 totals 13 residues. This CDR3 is CASSSGPDYGYTF. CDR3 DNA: TGTGCCAGCAGCTCGGGACCGGACTATGGCTACACCTTC.

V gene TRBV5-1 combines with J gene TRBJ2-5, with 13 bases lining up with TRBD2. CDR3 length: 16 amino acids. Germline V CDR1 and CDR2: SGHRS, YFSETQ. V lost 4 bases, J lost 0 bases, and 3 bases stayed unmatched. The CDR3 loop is CASSLGLAGDQETQYF. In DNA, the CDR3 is TGCGCCAGCAGCCTTGGACTAGCGGGGGACCAAGAGACCCAGTACTTC.

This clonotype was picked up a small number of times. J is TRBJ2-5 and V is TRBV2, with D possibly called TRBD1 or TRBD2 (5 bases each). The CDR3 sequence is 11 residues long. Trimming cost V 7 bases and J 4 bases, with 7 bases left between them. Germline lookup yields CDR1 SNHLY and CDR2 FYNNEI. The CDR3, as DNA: TGTGCCAGCATGGGGGTAGAGACCCAGTACTTC. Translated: CASMGVETQYF.

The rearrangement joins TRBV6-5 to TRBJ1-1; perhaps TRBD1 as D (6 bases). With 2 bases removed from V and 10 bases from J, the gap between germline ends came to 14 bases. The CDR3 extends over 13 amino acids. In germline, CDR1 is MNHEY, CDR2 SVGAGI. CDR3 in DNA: TGTGCCAGCAGTTACAAGACAGGCGGGGGAGCTTTCTTT. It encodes CASSYKTGGGAFF.

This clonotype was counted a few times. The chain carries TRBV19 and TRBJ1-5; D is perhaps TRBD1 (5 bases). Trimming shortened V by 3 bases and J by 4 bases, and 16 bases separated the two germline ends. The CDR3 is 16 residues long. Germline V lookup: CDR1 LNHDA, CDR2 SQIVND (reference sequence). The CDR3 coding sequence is TGTGCCAGTAGTATTTGGGGGTACGGACTTAATCAGCCCCAGCATTTT. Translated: CASSIWGYGLNQPQHF.

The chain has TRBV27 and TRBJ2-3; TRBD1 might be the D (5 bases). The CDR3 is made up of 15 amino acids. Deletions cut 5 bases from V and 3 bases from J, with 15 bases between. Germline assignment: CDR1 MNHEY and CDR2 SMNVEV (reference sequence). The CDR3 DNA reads TGTGCCAGCAGTCCCAAACTTGACAGAACAGATACGCAGTATTTT. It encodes CASSPKLDRTDTQYF.

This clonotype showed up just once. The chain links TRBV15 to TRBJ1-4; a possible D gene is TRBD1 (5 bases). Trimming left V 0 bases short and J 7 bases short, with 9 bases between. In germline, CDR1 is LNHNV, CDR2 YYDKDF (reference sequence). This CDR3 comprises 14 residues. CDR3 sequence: CATSREQGPEKLFF. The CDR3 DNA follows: TGTGCCACCAGCAGAGAGCAGGGTCCTGAAAAACTGTTTTTT.

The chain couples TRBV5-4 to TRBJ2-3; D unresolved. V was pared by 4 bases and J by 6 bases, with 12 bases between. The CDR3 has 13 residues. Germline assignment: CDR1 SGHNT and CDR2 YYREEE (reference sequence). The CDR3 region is CASSLQGIDTQYF. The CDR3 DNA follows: TGTGCCAGCAGCCTACAAGGAATTGATACGCAGTATTTT.

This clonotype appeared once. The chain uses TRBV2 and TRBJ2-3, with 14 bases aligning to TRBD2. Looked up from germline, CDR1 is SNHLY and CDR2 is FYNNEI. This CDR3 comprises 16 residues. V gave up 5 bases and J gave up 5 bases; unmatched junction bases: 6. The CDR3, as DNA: TGTGCCAGCAGTCCCCGGACTAGCGGGGGGCTAGATACGCAGTATTTT. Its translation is CASSPRTSGGLDTQYF.

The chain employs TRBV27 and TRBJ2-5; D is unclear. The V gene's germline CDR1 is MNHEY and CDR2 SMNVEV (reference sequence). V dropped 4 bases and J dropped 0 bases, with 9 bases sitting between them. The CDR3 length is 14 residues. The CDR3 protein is CASSSRSNQETQYF. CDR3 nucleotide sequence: TGTGCCAGCAGTTCCCGGTCCAACCAAGAGACCCAGTACTTC.

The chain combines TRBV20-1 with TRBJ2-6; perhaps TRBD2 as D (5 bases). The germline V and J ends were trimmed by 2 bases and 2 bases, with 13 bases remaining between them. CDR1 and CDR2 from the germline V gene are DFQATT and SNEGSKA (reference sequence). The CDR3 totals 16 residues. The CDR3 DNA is TGCAGTGCTAGAAAGACCTCGGGAACTGGGGCCAACGTCCTGACTTTC. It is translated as CSARKTSGTGANVLTF.

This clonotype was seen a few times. DNA for the CDR3: TGCAGTGCTAGACAGCCGGGGGGAGGGGAGCTGTTTTTT. Protein product: CSARQPGGGELFF. The chain carries TRBV20-1 and TRBJ2-2, with 7 bases lining up with TRBD2. The germline gives CDR1 DFQATT, CDR2 SNEGSKA (reference sequence). V was pared by 2 bases and J by 8 bases, with 5 bases of the junction left unmatched. This CDR3 contains 13 residues.

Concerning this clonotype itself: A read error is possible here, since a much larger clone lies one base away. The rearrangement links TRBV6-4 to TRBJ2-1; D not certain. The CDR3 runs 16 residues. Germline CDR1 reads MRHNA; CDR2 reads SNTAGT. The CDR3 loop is CASSDSARSSYSEQFF. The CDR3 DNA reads TGTGCCAGCAGTGACTCGGCTAGAAGCTCCTACAGTGAGCAGTTCTTC.

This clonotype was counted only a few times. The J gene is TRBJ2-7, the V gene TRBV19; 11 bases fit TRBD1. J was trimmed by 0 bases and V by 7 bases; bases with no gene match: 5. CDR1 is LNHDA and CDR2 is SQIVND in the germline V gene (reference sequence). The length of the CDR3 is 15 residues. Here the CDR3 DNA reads TGTGCCAGTACTGCGGGACAGGGGGTCTCCTACGAGCAGTACTTC. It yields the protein CASTAGQGVSYEQYF.

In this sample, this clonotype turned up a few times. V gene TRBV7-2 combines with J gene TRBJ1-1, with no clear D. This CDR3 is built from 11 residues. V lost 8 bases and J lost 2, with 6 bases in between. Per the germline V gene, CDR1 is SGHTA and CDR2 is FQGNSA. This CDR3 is CASRKNTEAFF. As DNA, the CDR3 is TGTGCCAGCCGAAAAAACACTGAAGCTTTCTTT.

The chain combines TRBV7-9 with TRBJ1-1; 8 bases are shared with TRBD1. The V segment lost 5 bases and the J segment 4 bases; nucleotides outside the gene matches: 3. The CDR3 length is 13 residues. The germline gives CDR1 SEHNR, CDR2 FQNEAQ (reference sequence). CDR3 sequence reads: CASSATGGTEAFF. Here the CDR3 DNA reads TGTGCCAGCAGCGCAACAGGGGGCACTGAAGCTTTCTTT.

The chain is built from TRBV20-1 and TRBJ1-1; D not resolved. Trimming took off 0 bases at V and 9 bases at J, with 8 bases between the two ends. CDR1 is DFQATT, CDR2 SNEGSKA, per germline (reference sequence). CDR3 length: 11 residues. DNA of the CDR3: TGCAGTGCTAGAGAAGAGGGTAAAGCTTTCTTT. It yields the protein CSAREEGKAFF.